Following are 24 T cell receptor beta chains from one sample sequenced in a study of T cells in Graves' hyperthyroidism and ophthalmopathy (dated by TCRdb to the late 2010s). Library preparation was by multiplex PCR. Sequencing instrument: Illumina HiSeq 2000. TCR beta CDR3 regions were amplified from RNA transcripts. The TCR CDR3 was subjected to a first round of RT-PCR using the HTBI primer set and the Qiagen OneStep RT-PCR kit. Clones were called with MiXCR by TCRdb after fastp trimmed the public reads at Q25, and only in-frame beta chains were retained. When rows share a CDR3 protein, they turn into one entry using the most common DNA and genes. The sample includes about 480,000 distinct CDR3 sequences, with about 15% observed a single time. Jointly, the top ten make up around 17% of the sample. The material sequenced was blood. Receptors originate from a woman between 18 and 29 years old with Graves' hyperthyroidism.

There are many counts of this clonotype. The chain carries TRBV6-1 and TRBJ2-3; 9 bases line up with TRBD1. The ends lost 6 bases at V and 2 bases at J; junction bases unmatched: 6. The CDR3 length is 15 residues. Germline loops: CDR1 MNHNS, CDR2 SASEGT. The CDR3 spells CASRKGQGPTDTQYF. CDR3 bases: TGTGCCAGCAGGAAAGGACAGGGGCCCACAGATACGCAGTATTTT.

The chain couples TRBV9 to TRBJ2-1; TRBD2 matches at 7 bases. V lost 1 base, J lost 10 bases, and 11 bases stayed unmatched. The CDR3 totals 15 residues. Germline CDR1 SGDLS, CDR2 YYNGEE. The CDR3 protein is CASSVRGRAFGEQFF. Written as DNA, the CDR3 is TGTGCCAGCAGCGTACGGGGGAGGGCCTTCGGGGAGCAGTTCTTC.

This clonotype was counted at least ten times. The chain recombines TRBV18 with TRBJ1-2, with 9 bases aligning to TRBD1. CDR1 KGHSH and CDR2 LQKENI come from the germline V gene. With V trimmed by 6 bases and J by 4 bases, 9 bases remained unmatched. The length of the CDR3 is 15 residues. CDR3 DNA: TGTGCCAGCTCTACAGGGACAGGGAGAAGCTATGGCTACACCTTC. This translates into CASSTGTGRSYGYTF.

This clonotype was detected a few times. The chain recombines TRBV18 with TRBJ2-1; 8 bases map to TRBD2. Trimming cost V 4 bases and J 5 bases; bases outside gene matches: 4. CDR3 length: 14 amino acids. CDR1 and CDR2 from the germline V gene are KGHSH and LQKENI. This chain's CDR3 is CASSQTSANNEQFF. The CDR3, as DNA: TGTGCCAGCTCACAGACTAGCGCCAACAATGAGCAGTTCTTC.

This clonotype was found a few times. This chain joins TRBV3-1 and TRBJ2-2, with a tentative D call TRBD2 (6 bases). V was clipped by 1 base and J by 6 bases, with 9 bases between them. The CDR3 consists of 14 residues. Germline-derived CDR1 and CDR2 are LGHDT and YNNKEL (reference sequence). CDR3 in DNA: TGTGCCAGCAGCCAAGGGTGGGAGGCCGGGGAGCTGTTTTTT. This translates into CASSQGWEAGELFF.

The sample holds many counts of this clonotype. V is TRBV29-1 and J is TRBJ2-2; TRBD2 matches 12 bases. This CDR3 is 15 amino acids long. Germline CDR1 reads SQVTM; CDR2 reads ANQGSEA. With 5 bases clipped from V and 5 bases from J, the junction kept 6 bases outside the gene matches. CDR3 nucleotide sequence: TGCAGCGTTAGTCTGACTAGCGGGAGAACCGGGGAGCTGTTTTTT. This codes for CSVSLTSGRTGELFF.

A note on this clonotype: At one end, the junction sequence differs from germline, possibly due to a read error. The chain links TRBV20-1 to TRBJ2-7; 7 bases line up with TRBD1. The CDR3 spans 13 residues. Per the germline V gene, CDR1 is DFQATT and CDR2 is SNEGSKA (reference sequence). The chain's CDR3 is CSARGQGVYEQCF. The CDR3 bases are TGCAGTGCTAGAGGGCAGGGGGTTTACGAGCAGTGCTTC.

The table lists this clonotype with a few counts. J is TRBJ2-7 and V is TRBV6-1; D gene unclear. Trimming stripped 6 bases from V and 0 bases from J, with 12 bases between. CDR1 is MNHNS and CDR2 is SASEGT in the germline V gene. CDR3 length: 14 amino acids. This CDR3 reads CASSRTGSSYEQYV. The CDR3 region has the DNA TGTGCCAGCAGCCGGACGGGTAGCTCCTACGAGCAGTACGTC.

This clonotype was seen at least ten times. In DNA, the CDR3 is TGCAGTGCTAGCCCTCGGGACTATGGGAGCTACAATGAGCAGTTCTTC. Translation gives CSASPRDYGSYNEQFF. This chain links TRBV20-1 with TRBJ2-1, with 7 bases fitting TRBD2. After removal of 3 bases from V and 3 bases from J, the junction contained 11 bases not matched to a gene. The CDR3 is 16 amino acids. CDR1 DFQATT and CDR2 SNEGSKA come from the germline V gene (reference sequence).

This clonotype turned up a few times. The genes are TRBV19 and TRBJ1-5; D perhaps matches TRBD1 (6 bases). Trimming removed 4 bases from V and 6 bases from J, with 16 bases in between. Per the germline V gene, CDR1 is LNHDA and CDR2 is SQIVND (reference sequence). The CDR3 has 15 residues. The CDR3 DNA reads as TGTGCCAGTAGTACCCAGGGGCCCTTCTCTCAGCCCCAGCATTTT. It specifies CASSTQGPFSQPQHF.

The chain joins TRBV12-3 or TRBV12-4 to TRBJ2-7, with unresolved D. CDR3 length equals 13 residues. Trimming left V 3 bases short and J 0 bases short, with 6 bases between. The CDR3 protein is CASSLYSSYEQYF. The CDR3 DNA reads as TGTGCCAGCAGTTTGTACTCCTCCTACGAGCAGTACTTC.

Ten or more counts support this clonotype. This chain joins TRBV6-2 or TRBV6-3 and TRBJ2-1; no firm D call. Germline V lookup: CDR1 MNHEY, CDR2 SVGEGT. The CDR3 is 15 residues long. Trimming stripped 10 bases from V and 0 bases from J, with 16 bases between. The CDR3 loop reads CATVVRMSSYNEQFF. The CDR3, as DNA: TGTGCCACCGTAGTAAGGATGAGCTCCTACAATGAGCAGTTCTTC.

The chain joins TRBV7-2 to TRBJ2-2; D is perhaps TRBD2 (6 bases). Deletions cut 1 base from V and 7 bases from J, with 10 bases between. This CDR3 spans 14 amino acids. Germline loops: CDR1 SGHTA, CDR2 FQGNSA. Here the CDR3 reads CASSLVEGIGELFF. The CDR3 DNA sequence: TGTGCCAGCAGCTTAGTGGAGGGGATCGGGGAGCTGTTTTTT.

The chain combines TRBV4-1 with TRBJ2-4, with D maybe TRBD2 (7 bases). Germline CDR1 MGHRA, CDR2 YSYEKL. This CDR3 has 18 amino acids. V was shortened by 2 bases and J by 6 bases, with 23 bases between the two germline ends. CDR3 bases: TGCGCCAGCAGCCAAAGGGGGGGGGACGCGTTAAAGTCAAACATTCAGTACTTC. Residues: CASSQRGGDALKSNIQYF.

This clonotype was seen many times. V and J are TRBV18 and TRBJ2-3, with 8 nucleotides matching TRBD1. V shed 2 bases and J 3 bases; nucleotides not matched to a gene: 7. The germline V gene has CDR1 KGHSH and CDR2 LQKENI. The CDR3 contains 16 residues. This CDR3 is CASSPSGRGQTDTQYF. The CDR3 DNA sequence: TGTGCCAGCTCACCAAGCGGCAGGGGGCAAACAGATACGCAGTATTTT. The entire variable domain, with the rest obtained from reference TRBV18 and TRBJ2-3, is as follows: NAGVMQNPRHLVRRRGQEARLRCSPMKGHSHVYWYRQLPEEGLKFMVYLQKENIIDESGMPKERFSAEFPKEGPSILRIQQVVRGDSAAYFCASSPSGRGQTDTQYFGPGTRLTVL.

This clonotype was seen repeatedly, ten times or more. The chain employs TRBV12-3 or TRBV12-4 and TRBJ2-4; tentatively, D is TRBD1 (5 bases). V was cut by 2 bases and J by 5 bases, with 7 bases left in between. This CDR3 spans 13 amino acids. The CDR3 reads CASSLTRENIQYF. CDR3 coding DNA: TGTGCCAGCAGTTTAACCAGGGAAAACATTCAGTACTTC.

This clonotype was detected ten times or more. The chain uses TRBV10-3 and TRBJ1-5, with TRBD1 identical over 7 bases. The CDR3 loop spans 14 amino acids. V was pared by 10 bases and J by 3 bases, with 9 bases of the junction left unmatched. Looked up from germline, CDR1 is ENHRY and CDR2 is SYGVKD. CDR3 protein: CATRDSHSNQPQHF. DNA of the CDR3: TGTGCCACAAGGGACAGCCACTCCAATCAGCCCCAGCATTTT.

This sequence joins TRBV6-5 and TRBJ1-1, with TRBD1 identical over 9 bases. This CDR3 is built from 15 residues. Germline assignment: CDR1 MNHEY and CDR2 SVGAGI. The junction had 13 bases not matched to a gene; V was cut back by 3 bases and J by 11 bases. CDR3 nucleotides: TGTGCCAGCAGTTATATGGACAGGGGATTCAAGGACGCTTTCTTT. It yields the protein CASSYMDRGFKDAFF.

In this sample, this clonotype turned up many times. The genes are TRBV27 and TRBJ2-1; 7 bases line up with TRBD2. The CDR3 covers 18 residues. Germline values: CDR1 MNHEY, CDR2 SMNVEV (reference sequence). Losses at the gene ends were 3 bases for V and 2 bases for J; bases not matched to a gene: 13. The CDR3 spells CASSFHPQERGPYNEQFF. CDR3 bases: TGTGCCAGCAGTTTTCACCCCCAGGAGCGGGGCCCCTACAATGAGCAGTTCTTC.

As regards this clonotype: A read error is possible here, since a much larger clone lies one base away. The chain links TRBV7-2 to TRBJ1-3, with D perhaps TRBD1 (6 bases). In germline, CDR1 is SGHTA, CDR2 FQGNSA. The CDR3 is 14 amino acids. CDR3 DNA: TGTGCCAGCAGCTTCCGGGACACTGGAAACAGCATATATTTT. Amino acids: CASSFRDTGNSIYF.

In DNA, the CDR3 is TGCAGTGCTACAGGTACCTGGACGGTACAAGAGACCCAGTACTTC. Its protein product is CSATGTWTVQETQYF. The chain links TRBV20-1 to TRBJ2-5, with D uncertain. Germline CDR1 DFQATT, CDR2 SNEGSKA (reference sequence). This CDR3 has 15 amino acids. With 4 bases removed from V and 2 bases from J, the gap between germline ends came to 17 bases.

The chain combines TRBV4-1 with TRBJ2-2; D call uncertain. The CDR3 length is 14 residues. Germline V gene data show CDR1 as MGHRA and CDR2 as YSYEKL. V was trimmed by 3 bases and J by 2 bases, leaving 7 bases between them. DNA for the CDR3: TGCGCCAGCAGCCATATCACCAACACCGGGGAGCTGTTTTTT. It yields the protein CASSHITNTGELFF.

This clonotype has a count of ten or more. The chain uses TRBV12-5 and TRBJ2-7; no definite D call. Trimming took 1 base from V and 0 from J, leaving 7 bases between them. CDR1 and CDR2 from the germline V gene are LGHNT and FRNRAP. The CDR3 length is 14 residues. The CDR3 loop reads CASGLAGSSYEQYV. CDR3 sequence (DNA): TGTGCTAGTGGTTTGGCTGGCAGCTCCTACGAGCAGTACGTC.

This clonotype was counted between two and nine times. V gene TRBV20-1 combines with J gene TRBJ1-6, with D possibly matching TRBD1 (5 bases). V shed 1 base and J shed 6 bases, with 10 bases lying between them. Germline V gene sequence: CDR1 DFQATT, CDR2 SNEGSKA (reference sequence). There are 14 residues in the CDR3. The CDR3 bases are TGCAGTGCTAGAGCCGGGGGGGTTAATTCACCCCTCCACTTT. Protein sequence: CSARAGGVNSPLHF.